Shown below are 27 T cell receptor beta chains from a single sample sequenced in a study of CD8+CD57+ T cells in acquired aplastic anemia. Genomic DNA acted as the template from which TCR beta VDJ combination and CDR3 sequence profiling were carried out. Each CDR3 protein is one row after TCRdb ran MiXCR on the reads. The data show 150,000 to 200,000 distinct CDR3 sequences, with around 66% seen just once and approximately 44% held by the top ten. Sequencing was carried out using sorted CD4+, CD8+, or CD8+CD57+ T cells (not recorded which) from PBMCs. These receptors were collected from a human donor with severe aplastic anemia or a healthy control (not recorded which).

The CDR3 DNA reads as TGTGCCAGTAGTAGCACGGCGGGAGCTGCTCCCGAGCAGTACTTC. Residues: CASSSTAGAAPEQYF. The genes are TRBV19 and TRBJ2-7; TRBD2 matches at 7 bases. The CDR3 contains 15 residues. Germline V gene lookup returns CDR1 LNHDA and CDR2 SQIVND (reference sequence). Trimming at V came to 4 bases and at J to 6 bases, leaving 12 bases not matched to a gene.

A single count supports this clonotype. The CDR3, as DNA: TGCAGTGCTAGAGATTCGAGAACTAGCGCACCACTCTCCTACGAGCAGTACTTC. This codes for CSARDSRTSAPLSYEQYF. The rearrangement links TRBV20-1 to TRBJ2-7, with 7 bases aligning to TRBD2. Germline CDR1 reads DFQATT; CDR2 reads SNEGSKA (reference sequence). V lost 0 bases, J lost 0 bases, and 14 bases stayed unmatched. The CDR3 runs 18 residues.

By sample fraction, this clonotype is medium-sized. The chain has TRBV9 and TRBJ2-1; D not resolved. Deletions cut 0 bases from V and 1 base from J, with 14 bases between. This CDR3 region has 17 residues. From germline, CDR1 is SGDLS and CDR2 YYNGEE. The CDR3 is CASSVATLGISYNEQFF. Written as DNA, the CDR3 is TGTGCCAGCAGCGTAGCTACGCTGGGGATTTCCTACAATGAGCAGTTCTTC.

CDR3 sequence: CAISGTGNDEQFF. The CDR3 DNA sequence: TGTGCCATCAGTGGGACAGGGAACGATGAGCAGTTCTTC. The chain is built from TRBV10-3 and TRBJ2-1; 8 nucleotides match TRBD1. Germline CDR1 reads ENHRY; CDR2 reads SYGVKD. Trimming took 4 bases from V and 8 from J; bases not matched to a gene: 4. The CDR3 length is 13 residues.

This rearrangement joins TRBV20-1 to TRBJ1-1; D remains ambiguous. The CDR3 contains 14 residues. From germline, CDR1 is DFQATT and CDR2 SNEGSKA (reference sequence). This CDR3 is CYAPRTETNTEAFF. CDR3 nucleotides: TGCTACGCCCCTCGGACGGAAACTAACACTGAAGCTTTCTTT.

The chain uses TRBV7-8 and TRBJ1-5; no clear D. The CDR3 is 14 residues long. V was trimmed by 4 bases and J by 3 bases, leaving 10 bases between them. CDR1 is SGHVS and CDR2 is FQNEAQ in the germline V gene. CDR3: CASSSNIFNQPQHF. The DNA of the CDR3 is TGTGCCAGCAGCTCCAACATTTTCAATCAGCCCCAGCATTTT.

The V and J genes are TRBV15 and TRBJ2-1; 13 bases fit TRBD2. The germline V gene has CDR1 LNHNV and CDR2 YYDKDF (reference sequence). With V trimmed by 6 bases and J by 2 bases, 10 bases remained unmatched. The CDR3 extends over 18 amino acids. CDR3 amino acids: CATSPGLAGFRAYNEQFF. CDR3 nucleotide sequence: TGTGCCACCAGTCCGGGACTAGCGGGATTTCGCGCCTACAATGAGCAGTTCTTC.

Worth noting for this clonotype: The final CDR3 position lacks the conserved phenylalanine or tryptophan, pointing to a likely read error. The limits of the CDR3 on the DNA are not certain, so only TCRdb's listed CDR3 is given. This rearrangement joins TRBV14 to TRBJ1-6; TRBD1, the D gene given by the table, was not confirmed from the DNA. 9 amino acids form the CDR3, both terminal residues included. Per the germline V gene, CDR1 is SGHDN and CDR2 is FVKESK. The CDR3 sequence is CASSQAPVL.

The genes are TRBV20-1 and TRBJ2-7; 7 bases line up with TRBD1. CDR1 DFQATT and CDR2 SNEGSKA come from the germline V gene (reference sequence). Trimming at V came to 6 bases and at J to 0 bases, leaving 8 bases not matched to a gene. The CDR3 has 14 residues. In DNA, the CDR3 is TGCAGTGCCCATAGACAGGGCATCTCCTACGAGCAGTACTTC. Its protein product is CSAHRQGISYEQYF.

The rearrangement uses TRBV15 and TRBJ1-5, with TRBD1 identical over 8 bases. Per the germline V gene, CDR1 is LNHNV and CDR2 is YYDKDF (reference sequence). The CDR3 has 16 amino acids. Losses at the gene ends were 3 bases for V and 4 bases for J; bases not matched to a gene: 8. The CDR3 coding sequence is TGTGCCACCAGCAGTGGACAGGGACGGGCAAATCAGCCCCAGCATTTT. This translates into CATSSGQGRANQPQHF.

V is TRBV19 and J is TRBJ1-2; maybe TRBD1 (5 bases). Germline CDR1 reads LNHDA; CDR2 reads SQIVND (reference sequence). This CDR3 comprises 17 residues. The V gene lost 5 bases and the J gene lost 6 bases, with 25 bases spanning the gap. The chain's CDR3 is CASSLILGALNMNGYTF. Written as DNA, the CDR3 is TGTGCCAGTAGTCTAATATTAGGGGCCCTGAATATGAATGGCTACACCTTC. Based on the CDR3 plus reference TRBV19 and TRBJ1-2, the full variable domain is DGGITQSPKYLFRKEGQNVTLSCEQNLNHDAMYWYRQDPGQGLRLIYYSQIVNDFQKGDIAEGYSVSREKKESFPLTVTSAQKNPTAFYLCASSLILGALNMNGYTFGSGTRLTVV.

This clonotype showed up just a few times. The chain recombines TRBV12-3 or TRBV12-4 with TRBJ2-1, with 15 bases identical to TRBD2. This CDR3 region has 18 residues. V shed 0 bases, J shed 7 bases, and the junction held 7 bases outside the gene matches. The CDR3 reads CASSLAGLAGGPGNEQFF. CDR3 sequence (DNA): TGTGCCAGCAGTTTAGCTGGACTAGCGGGGGGGCCGGGGAATGAGCAGTTCTTC.

V and J are TRBV10-2 and TRBJ2-2, with 7 bases aligning to TRBD1. CDR1 is WSHSY and CDR2 is SAAADI in the germline V gene. V trimming: 1 base; J trimming: 3 bases; junction bases outside the gene matches: 2. The CDR3 has 15 residues. The CDR3 DNA reads TGCGCCAGCAGTGAGTGGGGACAGTACACCGGGGAGCTGTTTTTT. This encodes CASSEWGQYTGELFF.

To note about this clonotype: This may be a read error: a much more frequent sequence differs by one nucleotide. The V call is TRBV7-9, the J call TRBJ2-5; a weak D match, TRBD2 (5 bases). The V end lost 2 bases, the J end lost 5 bases, and 9 bases lay between the germline ends. CDR1 and CDR2 from the germline V gene are SEHNR and FQNEAQ (reference sequence). The CDR3 consists of 13 residues. CDR3 DNA sequence: TGTGCCAGCAGCTTAAGCGGCTTGGAGACCCAGTACTTC. Translation: CASSLSGLETQYF. Drawing the rest from reference TRBV7-9 and TRBJ2-5, the complete variable domain is DTGVSQNPRHKITKRGQNVTFRCDPISEHNRLYWYRQTLGQGPEFLTYFQNEAQLEKSRLLSDRFSAERPKGSFSTLEIQRTEQGDSAMYLCASSLSGLETQYFGPGTRLLVL.

The gene calls are TRBV9 and TRBJ2-5; a possible D gene is TRBD1 (6 bases). V was trimmed by 3 bases and J by 5 bases, leaving 14 bases between them. Germline CDR1 and CDR2: SGDLS and YYNGEE. This CDR3 is 14 amino acids long. The CDR3 region has the DNA TGTGCCAGCAGCGGAGGGGGTATGGGGGAGACCCAGTACTTC. Its translation is CASSGGGMGETQYF.

This clonotype was recorded at least ten times. The CDR3 nucleotides are TGCAGTGCTCGAGCGACAGAGTTTTCACCCCTCCACTTT. Amino acid sequence: CSARATEFSPLHF. The chain is built from TRBV20-1 and TRBJ1-6; D is possibly TRBD1 (5 bases). Trimming stripped 5 bases from V and 9 bases from J, with 14 bases between. Germline-derived CDR1 and CDR2 are DFQATT and SNEGSKA (reference sequence). There are 13 residues in the CDR3.

This clonotype showed up many times. The rearrangement uses TRBV30 and TRBJ1-2; D may be TRBD1 (5 bases). This CDR3 has 12 amino acids. The germline CDR1 and CDR2 sequences are GTSNPN and SVGIG (reference sequence). Trimming took 4 bases from V and 10 from J, leaving 16 bases between them. The CDR3 loop reads CAWIPAGGDYTF. CDR3 bases: TGTGCCTGGATACCCGCGGGGGGAGACTACACCTTC.

This chain uses TRBV5-5 with TRBJ2-7, with D perhaps TRBD2 (6 bases). Deletions cut 4 bases from V and 0 bases from J, with 11 bases between. Germline V CDR1 and CDR2: SGHKS, YYEKEE (reference sequence). This CDR3 comprises 14 residues. The CDR3 protein is CASSPSGLSYEQYF. In DNA form, the CDR3 reads TGTGCCAGCAGCCCTTCGGGACTCTCCTACGAGCAGTACTTC.

This clonotype was seen many times. The chain joins TRBV20-1 to TRBJ2-1; 8 nucleotides line up with TRBD2. V lost 0 bases to trimming and J lost 4 bases; unmatched junction nucleotides: 5. This CDR3 has 15 amino acids. CDR1 and CDR2 (germline): DFQATT, SNEGSKA (reference sequence). The DNA of the CDR3 is TGCAGTGCTAGAGAGTCGGGGGGGTTTTACAATGAGCAGTTCTTC. It encodes CSARESGGFYNEQFF.

This sequence joins TRBV6-1 and TRBJ2-5; no definite D call. This CDR3 has 12 residues. Per the germline V gene, CDR1 is MNHNS and CDR2 is SASEGT. Trimming pared 3 bases from V and 4 bases from J, leaving 6 bases between. CDR3 DNA sequence: TGTGCCAGCAGTGAGTTAGGAGAGACCCAGTACTTC. Its protein is CASSELGETQYF.

This clonotype showed up just a few times. The rearrangement joins TRBV15 to TRBJ2-7; 9 nucleotides line up with TRBD2. The CDR3 length is 22 residues. V shed 4 bases and J 7 bases; nucleotides not matched to a gene: 32. Per the germline V gene, CDR1 is LNHNV and CDR2 is YYDKDF (reference sequence). This CDR3 reads CATSTRLEQGWVSCGGVQEQYF. As DNA, the CDR3 is TGTGCCACCAGCACCCGACTAGAACAGGGATGGGTTTCCTGCGGGGGGGTACAAGAGCAGTACTTC.

The CDR3 spells CSAITVAGGSTDTQYF. Here the CDR3 DNA reads TGCAGTGCTATCACGGTAGCGGGGGGGAGCACAGATACGCAGTATTTT. The chain couples TRBV20-1 to TRBJ2-3; 11 positions agree with TRBD2. The junction had 6 bases not matched to a gene; V was cut back by 4 bases and J by 0 bases. From germline, CDR1 is DFQATT and CDR2 SNEGSKA (reference sequence). There are 16 residues in the CDR3.

This rearrangement joins TRBV5-6 to TRBJ2-2; maybe TRBD1 (5 bases). V was shortened by 5 bases and J by 2 bases, with 13 bases between the two germline ends. The germline CDR1 and CDR2 sequences are SGHDT and YYEEEE. This CDR3 is built from 15 residues. The CDR3 reads CASSWGSLNTGELFF. The CDR3 DNA sequence: TGTGCCAGCAGTTGGGGCAGTCTTAACACCGGGGAGCTGTTTTTT.

This sequence joins TRBV7-2 and TRBJ2-4; D is unresolved. V was pared by 1 base and J by 6 bases, with 10 bases between. Germline V CDR1 and CDR2: SGHTA, FQGNSA. CDR3 size: 14 residues. The CDR3 spells CASSLGSPLNIQYF. The CDR3 nucleotides are TGTGCCAGCAGCTTAGGTTCTCCTCTAAACATTCAGTACTTC.

The chain is built from TRBV7-3 and TRBJ1-1; 11 nucleotides agree with TRBD1. This CDR3 comprises 16 residues. With V trimmed by 2 bases and J by 4 bases, 6 bases remained unmatched. Germline CDR1 SGHTA, CDR2 FQGTGA. In DNA, the CDR3 is TGTGCCAGCAGCTTAGCCGGGACAGGGGGGGGCACTGAAGCTTTCTTT. Translated, it gives CASSLAGTGGGTEAFF.

This clonotype was seen just once. This chain connects TRBV20-1 to TRBJ2-3, with TRBD2 matching 16 bases. Trimming took 2 bases from V and 0 from J; bases not matched to a gene: 20. The CDR3 sequence is 23 residues long. CDR1 is DFQATT, CDR2 SNEGSKA, per germline (reference sequence). The chain's CDR3 is CSARPPGLAGGPFEGPSTDTQYF. The DNA for the CDR3 is TGCAGTGCTAGACCTCCGGGACTAGCGGGGGGGCCCTTCGAGGGCCCTAGCACAGATACGCAGTATTTT.

This rearrangement joins TRBV10-3 to TRBJ1-6; no reliable D call. This CDR3 is built from 12 residues. Germline lookup yields CDR1 ENHRY and CDR2 SYGVKD. The V end lost 4 bases, the J end lost 9 bases, and 7 bases lay between the germline ends. DNA for the CDR3: TGTGCCATCAGTGTTTTAGGTTCACCCCTCCACTTT. This gives the protein CAISVLGSPLHF.